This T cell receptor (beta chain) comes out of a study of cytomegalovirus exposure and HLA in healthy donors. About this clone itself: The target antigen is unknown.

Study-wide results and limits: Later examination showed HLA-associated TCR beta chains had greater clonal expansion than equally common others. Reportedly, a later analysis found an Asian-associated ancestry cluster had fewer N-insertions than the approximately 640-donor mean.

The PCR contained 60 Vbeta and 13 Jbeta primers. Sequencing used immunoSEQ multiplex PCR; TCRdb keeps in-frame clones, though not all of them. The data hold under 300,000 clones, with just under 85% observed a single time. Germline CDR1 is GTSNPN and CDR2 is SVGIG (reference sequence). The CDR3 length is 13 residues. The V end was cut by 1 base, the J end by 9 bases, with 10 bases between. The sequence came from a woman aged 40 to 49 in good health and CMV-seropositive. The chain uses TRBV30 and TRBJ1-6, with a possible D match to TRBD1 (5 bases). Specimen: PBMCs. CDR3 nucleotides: TGTGCCTGGAGTGCCGAACAGGCTTCACCCCTCCACTTT. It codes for CAWSAEQASPLHF. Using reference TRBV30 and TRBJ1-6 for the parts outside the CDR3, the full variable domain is SQTIHQWPATLVQPVGSPLSLECTVEGTSNPNLYWYRQAAGRGLQLLFYSVGIGQISSEVPQNLSASRPQDRQFILSSKKLLLSDSGFYLCAWSAEQASPLHFGNGTRLTVT.